These 28 T cell receptor beta chains were all obtained from the same sample, sequenced in a study of lymphopenia after photon versus proton radiotherapy. Method: immunoSEQ multiplex PCR; TCRdb's copy keeps in-frame clones and lacks some. The sample records some 42,000 clones, around four fifths being singletons. The sample here was peripheral blood, taken from a patient treated with proton-based radiotherapy. The receptors were gathered from a woman in her seventies with pancreatic cancer.

The J gene is TRBJ2-1, the V gene TRBV19; TRBD2 might be the D (5 bases). V was trimmed by 4 bases and J by 0 bases, leaving 16 bases between them. CDR3 length: 17 amino acids. Germline loops: CDR1 LNHDA, CDR2 SQIVND (reference sequence). CDR3 nucleotide sequence: TGTGCCAGTAGTAATGGGCTAGTAGGGAGCTCCTACAATGAGCAGTTCTTC. The encoded protein is CASSNGLVGSSYNEQFF.

The chain combines TRBV6-4 with TRBJ2-2; unclear D gene. CDR1 MRHNA and CDR2 SNTAGT come from the germline V gene. The CDR3 extends over 15 amino acids. V shed 8 bases and J shed 2 bases, with 15 bases lying between them. This chain's CDR3 is CASRVRAGNTGELFF. The CDR3 DNA reads as TGTGCCAGCCGCGTTAGGGCAGGAAACACCGGGGAGCTGTTTTTT.

The rearrangement joins TRBV2 to TRBJ1-2, with 8 bases fitting TRBD1. The J segment lost 6 bases and the V segment lost 6 bases, leaving 9 bases of the junction unmatched. The germline gives CDR1 SNHLY, CDR2 FYNNEI. The CDR3 is 14 residues long. The CDR3 DNA reads TGTGCCAGCAGCGAAAGACAGGGGTCGAATGGCTACACCTTC. Amino acids: CASSERQGSNGYTF.

The chain is built from TRBV5-5 and TRBJ1-1; 10 bases map to TRBD1. The CDR3 sequence is 15 residues long. V lost 0 bases, J lost 5 bases, and 4 bases stayed unmatched. Germline assignment: CDR1 SGHKS and CDR2 YYEKEE (reference sequence). Here the CDR3 reads CASSLVTGGTTEAFF. The CDR3 nucleotides are TGTGCCAGCAGCTTGGTGACAGGGGGCACAACTGAAGCTTTCTTT.

The chain recombines TRBV5-4 with TRBJ2-1; TRBD1 or TRBD2 may be the D gene (6 bases each). This CDR3 contains 18 residues. CDR1 is SGHNT, CDR2 YYREEE, per germline (reference sequence). Trimming cost V 0 bases and J 7 bases, with 23 bases left between them. CDR3 sequence reads: CASSLEEGGLSPGNEQFF. In DNA, the CDR3 is TGTGCCAGCAGCTTGGAGGAGGGGGGACTTTCCCCCGGGAATGAGCAGTTCTTC.

The sample holds one count of this clone. The V gene is TRBV6-5, the J gene TRBJ2-7, with 9 bases lining up with TRBD2. In germline, CDR1 is MNHEY, CDR2 SVGAGI. The CDR3 extends over 16 amino acids. Germline trimming cut 2 bases from V and 3 bases from J; bases unmatched to any gene: 8. CDR3 loop: CASSYTPSGTVYEQYF. CDR3 nucleotides: TGTGCCAGCAGTTACACCCCTAGCGGGACCGTCTACGAGCAGTACTTC.

The CDR3 DNA sequence: TGTGCCAGCAGCGTAGGGACTAGCGGGAGATTAGATACGCAGTATTTT. This encodes CASSVGTSGRLDTQYF. This chain connects TRBV9 to TRBJ2-3, with 13 bases aligning to TRBD2. V lost 0 bases to trimming and J lost 5 bases; unmatched junction nucleotides: 3. The CDR3 has 16 amino acids. Germline CDR1 reads SGDLS; CDR2 reads YYNGEE.

This chain joins TRBV7-2 and TRBJ1-2, with 9 bases that match TRBD1. Trimming took 10 bases from V and 4 from J; bases not matched to a gene: 10. The germline CDR1 and CDR2 sequences are SGHTA and FQGNSA. The CDR3 sequence is 14 residues long. CDR3 nucleotide sequence: TGTGCCACCAAGGGGGACAGGGCGGGCTATGGCTACACCTTC. Translated: CATKGDRAGYGYTF.

The table lists this clone with a few counts. The genes are TRBV5-1 and TRBJ1-2, with TRBD1 matching over 7 bases. Germline CDR1 reads SGHRS; CDR2 reads YFSETQ. CDR3 length equals 12 residues. Trimming took 4 bases from V and 6 from J; bases not matched to a gene: 3. Here the CDR3 DNA reads TGCGCCAGCAGCAATGGACAGGATGGCTACACCTTC. It translates to CASSNGQDGYTF.

The V call is TRBV30, the J call TRBJ2-2; TRBD1 or TRBD2 may be the D gene (5 bases each). V lost 4 bases and J lost 3, with 15 bases in between. The CDR3 runs 15 residues. The germline V gene has CDR1 GTSNPN and CDR2 SVGIG (reference sequence). The CDR3 coding sequence is TGTGCCTGGATTGGGGGAGAACGGGACACCGGGGAGCTGTTTTTT. Encoded protein: CAWIGGERDTGELFF.

The V call is TRBV4-3, the J call TRBJ2-1; D is uncertain. Germline V gene sequence: CDR1 LGHNA, CDR2 YSLEER. Trimming took off 2 bases at V and 9 bases at J, with 8 bases between the two ends. This CDR3 is built from 12 residues. CDR3 bases: TGCGCCAGCAGCCAATCGAAGGGTGAGCAGTTCTTC. It is translated as CASSQSKGEQFF.

The gene calls are TRBV6-5 and TRBJ2-1, with 9 bases identical to TRBD2. Trimming cost V 2 bases and J 9 bases; bases outside gene matches: 11. Germline lookup yields CDR1 MNHEY and CDR2 SVGAGI. The CDR3 is 16 amino acids. The DNA for the CDR3 is TGTGCCAGCAGTTACCAATCCTCTAGCGGGAAGGGTGAGCAGTTCTTC. The encoded protein is CASSYQSSSGKGEQFF.

The chain carries TRBV7-2 and TRBJ2-5; the D is unclear. Germline assignment: CDR1 SGHTA and CDR2 FQGNSA. Deletions cut 2 bases from V and 5 bases from J, with 6 bases between. CDR3 length: 12 residues. In nucleotides, the CDR3 is TGTGCCAGCAGCTTATCCCCGGAGACCCAGTACTTC. Amino acid sequence: CASSLSPETQYF.

This chain connects TRBV29-1 to TRBJ1-4, with D perhaps matching TRBD1 (5 bases). V dropped 7 bases and J dropped 8 bases, with 17 bases sitting between them. The CDR3 length is 13 residues. The germline CDR1 and CDR2 sequences are SQVTM and ANQGSEA. The CDR3 DNA reads as TGCAGCGCCACCACAGGCGCGGGAGAAAAACTGTTTTTT. It yields the protein CSATTGAGEKLFF.

This sequence joins TRBV6-6 and TRBJ1-1, with TRBD1 matching over 7 bases. The ends lost 7 bases at V and 11 bases at J; junction bases unmatched: 7. The CDR3 is made up of 11 amino acids. The germline V gene encodes CDR1 MNHNY and CDR2 SVGAGI (reference sequence). The DNA of the CDR3 is TGTGCCAGCAATCCCGGGACAGAGGCTTTCTTT. Its protein is CASNPGTEAFF.

The gene calls are TRBV28 and TRBJ2-3, with D possibly TRBD2 on 6 matching bases. The V end lost 5 bases, the J end lost 2 bases, and 11 bases lay between the germline ends. This CDR3 region has 14 residues. CDR1 is MDHEN, CDR2 SYDVKM, per germline. CDR3: CASSARRDTDTQYF. The CDR3 DNA reads TGTGCCAGCAGTGCCAGGAGGGACACAGATACGCAGTATTTT.

This clone appeared a single time. This chain joins TRBV2 and TRBJ2-2; TRBD2 might be the D (5 bases). This CDR3 is built from 12 residues. Germline V gene lookup returns CDR1 SNHLY and CDR2 FYNNEI. With 4 bases removed from V and 7 bases from J, the gap between germline ends came to 7 bases. CDR3 DNA: TGTGCCAGCAGTGGGACTGACGGGGAGCTGTTTTTT. As protein: CASSGTDGELFF. Full variable domain (rest looked up from reference TRBV2 and TRBJ2-2): EPEVTQTPSHQVTQMGQEVILRCVPISNHLYFYWYRQILGQKVEFLVSFYNNEISEKSEIFDDQFSVERPDGSNFTLKIRSTKLEDSAMYFCASSGTDGELFFGEGSRLTVL.

V is TRBV6-1 and J is TRBJ2-6; TRBD1 aligns across 8 bases. V lost 6 bases to trimming and J lost 5 bases; unmatched junction nucleotides: 3. The CDR3 loop spans 14 amino acids. Germline CDR1 reads MNHNS; CDR2 reads SASEGT. Written as DNA, the CDR3 is TGTGCCAGCAGCGGGACAGGACGGGCCAACGTCCTGACTTTC. Its protein product is CASSGTGRANVLTF.

This sequence joins TRBV19 and TRBJ1-5, with D perhaps matching TRBD1 (6 bases). Trimming took off 4 bases at V and 1 base at J, with 11 bases between the two ends. CDR1 is LNHDA and CDR2 is SQIVND in the germline V gene (reference sequence). CDR3 length: 15 residues. The CDR3 loop reads CASSSPGASNQPQHF. CDR3 DNA sequence: TGTGCCAGTAGTAGTCCGGGGGCGAGCAATCAGCCCCAGCATTTT.

This chain joins TRBV29-1 and TRBJ2-1; TRBD2 agrees at 9 bases. CDR1 is SQVTM and CDR2 is ANQGSEA in the germline V gene. The V and J ends lost 4 bases and 5 bases, in that order; junction bases with no gene match: 18. CDR3 size: 18 residues. The CDR3 DNA reads TGCAGCGTTGTACCAGCGGGAGGTTTTTCGACTCCAAACAATGAGCAGTTCTTC. This gives the protein CSVVPAGGFSTPNNEQFF.

Regarding this clone: One junction end does not reproduce the germline sequence, and a read error may be involved. The CDR3 sequence is CASSQVQAKAF. Written as DNA, the CDR3 is TGTGCCAGCAGCCAAGTACAGGCTAAGGCTTTC. The rearrangement links TRBV4-2 to TRBJ1-2, with D perhaps matching TRBD1 (5 bases). The length of the CDR3 is 11 residues. The germline gives CDR1 LGHNA, CDR2 YNFKEQ.

This clone was found once. J is TRBJ1-1 and V is TRBV5-1; D is undetermined. Germline V lookup: CDR1 SGHRS, CDR2 YFSETQ. V was trimmed by 1 base and J by 2 bases, leaving 9 bases between them. The CDR3 spans 14 residues. In DNA, the CDR3 is TGCGCCAGCAGCTTGACAGCGGAAAACACTGAAGCTTTCTTT. Encoded protein: CASSLTAENTEAFF.

In the case of this clone: The identical CDR3 is also encoded by other nucleotide sequences in the sample. The chain couples TRBV7-2 to TRBJ2-1, with 9 positions matching TRBD2. Losses at the gene ends were 6 bases for V and 9 bases for J; bases not matched to a gene: 3. Germline V gene lookup returns CDR1 SGHTA and CDR2 FQGNSA. This CDR3 spans 12 amino acids. This CDR3 reads CASSRAGGEQFF. The CDR3 bases are TGTGCCAGCAGTCGAGCGGGAGGTGAGCAGTTCTTC.

The chain couples TRBV11-3 to TRBJ2-3; D may be TRBD1 or TRBD2 (5 bases each). The CDR3 spans 17 residues. Trimming shortened V by 0 bases and J by 2 bases, and 15 bases separated the two germline ends. Germline V gene data show CDR1 as SGHNT and CDR2 as YENEEA. The CDR3 region has the DNA TGTGCCAGCAGCTTAGACCCTCCTGGGGGATACACAGATACGCAGTATTTT. Its protein is CASSLDPPGGYTDTQYF.

CDR3: CSVERQLNTEAFF. The CDR3 DNA reads TGCAGCGTTGAGAGACAGCTAAACACTGAAGCTTTCTTT. The chain couples TRBV29-1 to TRBJ1-1; a possible D gene is TRBD1 (5 bases). Germline V gene lookup returns CDR1 SQVTM and CDR2 ANQGSEA. The germline V and J ends were trimmed by 3 bases and 2 bases, with 10 bases remaining between them. CDR3 length: 13 residues.

This chain joins TRBV7-6 and TRBJ2-5; D ambiguous. CDR1 and CDR2 from the germline V gene are SGHVS and FNYEAQ. Trimming shortened V by 5 bases and J by 2 bases, and 3 bases separated the two germline ends. The CDR3 contains 11 residues. CDR3 nucleotide sequence: TGTGCCAGCAGCAGACAAGAGACCCAGTACTTC. This gives the protein CASSRQETQYF.

This chain joins TRBV19 and TRBJ2-5; D is uncertain. Trimming left V 10 bases short and J 5 bases short, with 11 bases between. CDR3 length: 11 residues. From germline, CDR1 is LNHDA and CDR2 SQIVND (reference sequence). The CDR3 reads CATHLGETQYF. In DNA form, the CDR3 reads TGTGCCACCCACCTAGGGGAGACCCAGTACTTC.

This CDR3 is CSGGILNTEAFF. CDR3 nucleotides: TGCAGCGGGGGAATTCTGAACACTGAAGCTTTCTTT. V is TRBV29-1 and J is TRBJ1-1; D unclear. This CDR3 contains 12 residues. Germline assignment: CDR1 SQVTM and CDR2 ANQGSEA. V lost 7 bases to trimming and J lost 0 bases, with 9 bases between them.